This entry lists 14 T cell receptor beta chains sequenced from one sample in a study of early T cells in non-severe SARS-CoV-2 infection. TCRdb independently ran MiXCR on the 5' RACE reads; one entry per CDR3 protein. This table holds 70,000 to 85,000 distinct CDR3 sequences, less than 15% found once. Sequencing was performed on whole blood. Receptor source: an adult who was a healthcare worker with PCR-confirmed SARS-CoV-2 infection or an uninfected control (not recorded which).

Comments on this clonotype: Its ends do not fully match the called genes, so a read error is possible. V and J are TRBV7-2 and TRBJ1-1; D is perhaps TRBD1 (5 bases). The CDR3 consists of 17 residues. Per germline, CDR1 SGHTA and CDR2 FQGNSA. The CDR3 DNA is TGTGCCAGCAGCCCCCCCGGGGCAGGGACCTCGAACGCTGAAGCTTTCTTT. Translation: CASSPPGAGTSNAEAFF.

This clonotype was observed a handful of times. CDR3 sequence reads: CASSLMREVGYTF. CDR3 DNA: TGTGCCAGCAGTTTAATGAGGGAGGTGGGCTACACCTTC. This chain joins TRBV12-3 or TRBV12-4 and TRBJ1-2, with D unclear. The length of the CDR3 is 13 residues. Trimming stripped 2 bases from V and 8 bases from J, with 12 bases between.

The V and J genes are TRBV5-1 and TRBJ2-3; 10 positions agree with TRBD2. Germline trimming cut 0 bases from V and 6 bases from J; bases unmatched to any gene: 10. The CDR3 is 17 residues long. Germline CDR1 reads SGHRS; CDR2 reads YFSETQ. The DNA for the CDR3 is TGCGCCAGCAGCTTGGAGGGCCTAGCGGGAGCATTGGATACGCAGTATTTT. This sequence encodes CASSLEGLAGALDTQYF.

The V gene is TRBV6-5, the J gene TRBJ1-2, with 9 bases aligning to TRBD1. Germline CDR1 MNHEY, CDR2 SVGAGI. With 6 bases clipped from V and 4 bases from J, the junction kept 3 bases outside the gene matches. The CDR3 is 13 residues long. CDR3 sequence: CASRQGAGYGYTF. Here the CDR3 DNA reads TGTGCCAGCAGACAGGGGGCTGGCTATGGCTACACCTTC.

V and J are TRBV29-1 and TRBJ2-5, with TRBD1 matching over 7 bases. This CDR3 contains 13 residues. CDR1 is SQVTM, CDR2 ANQGSEA, per germline. The J segment lost 4 bases and the V segment lost 5 bases, leaving 7 bases of the junction unmatched. The CDR3 DNA reads as TGCAGCGTTCGGGACAGTTTCCTAGAGACCCAGTACTTC. Translated: CSVRDSFLETQYF.

This clonotype appeared a few times. The gene calls are TRBV7-9 and TRBJ1-1; D not certain. CDR1 and CDR2 from the germline V gene are SEHNR and FQNEAQ (reference sequence). This CDR3 has 14 residues. The V end lost 0 bases, the J end lost 5 bases, and 10 bases lay between the germline ends. The CDR3 nucleotides are TGTGCCAGCAGCTTAGCGTGGGGAAGGACTGAAGCTTTCTTT. Translated: CASSLAWGRTEAFF.

There are a few counts of this clonotype. The chain recombines TRBV3-1 with TRBJ2-7; D is undetermined. The V gene lost 0 bases and the J gene lost 2 bases, with 2 bases spanning the gap. CDR1 and CDR2 (germline): LGHDT, YNNKEL (reference sequence). The CDR3 spans 12 residues. Written as DNA, the CDR3 is TGTGCCAGCAGCCAAGAGACCTACGAGCAGTACTTC. Encoded protein: CASSQETYEQYF.

This clonotype was observed a few times. J is TRBJ1-1 and V is TRBV20-1; unclear D gene. This CDR3 spans 12 amino acids. Germline loops: CDR1 DFQATT, CDR2 SNEGSKA (reference sequence). V lost 2 bases, J lost 5 bases, and 9 bases lay in between. The CDR3 sequence is CSARRQATEAFF. The DNA of the CDR3 is TGCAGTGCTAGAAGACAAGCTACTGAAGCTTTCTTT.

The genes are TRBV12-5 and TRBJ2-1; D is perhaps TRBD2 (6 bases). Germline assignment: CDR1 LGHNT and CDR2 FRNRAP. The CDR3 has 16 residues. Trimming pared 4 bases from V and 2 bases from J, leaving 15 bases between. The CDR3 loop is CASGWGLGWPYNEQFF. Written as DNA, the CDR3 is TGTGCTAGTGGTTGGGGACTCGGCTGGCCCTACAATGAGCAGTTCTTC.

Many counts were recorded for this clonotype. The gene calls are TRBV6-1 and TRBJ2-6, with unresolved D. Germline CDR1 reads MNHNS; CDR2 reads SASEGT. The CDR3 totals 17 residues. V lost 7 bases to trimming and J lost 2 bases, with 18 bases between them. CDR3 nucleotide sequence: TGTGCCAGCACCTCCGCGCTGTCACGGGCTGGGGCCAACGTCCTGACTTTC. Protein product: CASTSALSRAGANVLTF.

This clonotype has more than one count but fewer than ten. The V call is TRBV6-5, the J call TRBJ2-7; TRBD2 matches at 8 bases. Germline loops: CDR1 MNHEY, CDR2 SVGAGI. This CDR3 has 15 residues. The trim removed 2 bases at V and 2 bases at J, leaving 5 bases unmatched. The CDR3 here is CASSYGRGGPYEQYF. As DNA, the CDR3 is TGTGCCAGCAGTTACGGCCGGGGGGGGCCCTACGAGCAGTACTTC.

The chain recombines TRBV12-3 or TRBV12-4 with TRBJ1-1; D unresolved. The CDR3 loop spans 12 amino acids. Deletions cut 5 bases from V and 2 bases from J, with 6 bases between. DNA for the CDR3: TGTGCCAGCAGTCATACAAACACTGAAGCTTTCTTT. It encodes CASSHTNTEAFF.

The chain carries TRBV9 and TRBJ2-7; D uncertain. V lost 0 bases to trimming and J lost 0 bases, with 10 bases between them. This CDR3 is built from 15 residues. CDR1 and CDR2 (germline): SGDLS, YYNGEE. The CDR3, as DNA: TGTGCCAGCAGCGTAGGGCAGGACCCCTCCTACGAGCAGTACTTC. Translation gives CASSVGQDPSYEQYF. The whole variable domain, remainder taken from reference TRBV9 and TRBJ2-7, is DSGVTQTPKHLITATGQRVTLRCSPRSGDLSVYWYQQSLDQGLQFLIQYYNGEERAKGNILERFSAQQFPDLHSELNLSSLELGDSALYFCASSVGQDPSYEQYFGPGTRLTVT.

V and J are TRBV20-1 and TRBJ2-2; D unresolved. Germline CDR1 and CDR2: DFQATT and SNEGSKA (reference sequence). The CDR3 is made up of 13 amino acids. V lost 7 bases and J lost 3, with 12 bases in between. The CDR3 bases are TGCAGTGTTAAGAAGACTCACACCGGGGAGCTGTTTTTT. It yields the protein CSVKKTHTGELFF.